The 30 T cell receptor beta chains below come from one sample, sequenced in a study of T cells expressing NK-cell markers. For each CDR3 protein, TCRdb gives one entry from its re-call of the 5' RACE reads, without DNA. In all, the sample yields approximately 420,000 distinct CDR3 sequences. The sequenced sample consisted of blood T cells: a sorted CD56 or NKG2C T cell subset, CD4+ or CD8+ T cells, or bulk PBMC T cells (not recorded which). These receptors were taken from a woman aged 50 to 65 in good health.

This sequence joins TRBV5-1 and TRBJ2-2; TCRdb's D call, TRBD1, is unchecked because there is no DNA. Germline assignment: CDR1 SGHRS and CDR2 YFSETQ. The CDR3 length is 15 residues. CDR3 region: CASSLMGDGGGELFF.

This chain uses TRBV10-3 with TRBJ2-3; TCRdb returns TRBD1, unconfirmable since there is no DNA. This CDR3 region has 12 residues. Germline-derived CDR1 and CDR2 are ENHRY and SYGVKD. This CDR3 reads CATTGAADTQYF.

The CDR3 is CASSLVTGWGEQFF. The chain recombines TRBV7-9 with TRBJ2-1; TCRdb's D gene call, TRBD1, goes unchecked for lack of DNA. CDR1 is SEHNR and CDR2 is FQNEAQ in the germline V gene (reference sequence). The CDR3 has 14 amino acids.

CDR3 sequence reads: CASRGQGSNYGYTF. The chain joins TRBV13 to TRBJ1-2; TCRdb's D gene call, TRBD1, goes unchecked for lack of DNA. CDR1 and CDR2 from the germline V gene are PRHDT and FYEKMQ (reference sequence). This CDR3 comprises 14 residues.

This chain joins TRBV29-1 and TRBJ2-2; TCRdb calls TRBD2, which cannot be checked without DNA. The CDR3 spans 16 residues. Germline CDR1 SQVTM, CDR2 ANQGSEA. The CDR3 loop is CSVVGLAGSSAGELFF.

The gene calls are TRBV9 and TRBJ2-1. In germline, CDR1 is SGDLS, CDR2 YYNGEE. The CDR3 extends over 15 amino acids. The CDR3 sequence is CASSAISEIYNEQFF.

This sequence joins TRBV5-1 and TRBJ2-1; TCRdb picks TRBD1, but there is no DNA to check that call. Per the germline V gene, CDR1 is SGHRS and CDR2 is YFSETQ. The CDR3 has 14 residues. CDR3 sequence reads: CASSPTGAYNEQFF. Full variable domain (outside the CDR3, taken from reference TRBV5-1 and TRBJ2-1): KAGVTQTPRYLIKTRGQQVTLSCSPISGHRSVSWYQQTPGQGLQFLFEYFSETQRNKGNFPGRFSGRQFSNSRSEMNVSTLELGDSALYLCASSPTGAYNEQFFGPGTRLTVL.

The chain employs TRBV7-2 and TRBJ2-1. The CDR3 length is 12 residues. Looked up from germline, CDR1 is SGHTA and CDR2 is FQGNSA. CDR3: CASSFSVYEQFF. Supplemented by reference TRBV7-2 and TRBJ2-1, the full variable domain reads GAGVSQSPSNKVTEKGKDVELRCDPISGHTALYWYRQSLGQGLEFLIYFQGNSAPDKSGLPSDRFSAERTGGSVSTLTIQRTQQEDSAVYLCASSFSVYEQFFGPGTRLTVL.

The gene calls are TRBV6-2 or TRBV6-3 and TRBJ2-1. CDR3 length: 11 amino acids. The V gene's germline CDR1 is MNHEY and CDR2 SVGEGT. The CDR3 protein is CASSYQNEQFF.

This chain uses TRBV4-1 with TRBJ1-1. The CDR3 sequence is 16 residues long. CDR1 is MGHRA and CDR2 is YSYEKL in the germline V gene. The CDR3 loop reads CASSQDPLGAPTEAFF.

V usage is TRBV6-5 and J usage is TRBJ2-2; TCRdb proposes TRBD1, but this gene call is untestable without DNA. CDR1 is MNHEY, CDR2 SVGAGI, per germline. The length of the CDR3 is 17 residues. The CDR3 reads CASTPEGVGENTGELFF.

Here the CDR3 reads CASSLERWRSPLHF. V and J are TRBV11-1 and TRBJ1-6; the TRBD1 assignment by TCRdb is unverifiable without DNA. This CDR3 has 14 residues. Germline lookup yields CDR1 SGHAT and CDR2 FQDESV (reference sequence).

The chain employs TRBV24-1 and TRBJ2-4; the D call of TRBD1 rests on TCRdb alone, since no DNA is present to check it. The germline V gene has CDR1 KGHDR and CDR2 SFDVKD. The CDR3 extends over 13 amino acids. CDR3: CATKNGPRGIQYF.

This chain connects TRBV20-1 to TRBJ2-7; TCRdb's D gene call, TRBD1, goes unchecked for lack of DNA. The CDR3 contains 13 residues. The germline CDR1 and CDR2 sequences are DFQATT and SNEGSKA (reference sequence). CDR3: CSARMAGLGEQYF.

This chain joins TRBV29-1 and TRBJ1-1; no DNA is available, so the TRBD1 call from TCRdb remains unchecked. Germline V lookup: CDR1 SQVTM, CDR2 ANQGSEA. The CDR3 contains 14 residues. Here the CDR3 reads CSAGRDTVNTEAFF. The entire variable domain, with the rest obtained from reference TRBV29-1 and TRBJ1-1, is as follows: SAVISQKPSRDICQRGTSLTIQCQVDSQVTMMFWYRQQPGQSLTLIATANQGSEATYESGFVIDKFPISRPNLTFSTLTVSNMSPEDSSIYLCSAGRDTVNTEAFFGQGTRLTVV.

V and J are TRBV10-3 and TRBJ1-6; TCRdb proposes TRBD1, but this gene call is untestable without DNA. This CDR3 contains 15 residues. CDR1 is ENHRY and CDR2 is SYGVKD in the germline V gene. The CDR3 region is CAISGSGGDNSPLHF.

The V and J genes are TRBV12-3 or TRBV12-4 and TRBJ2-5; the TCRdb call, TRBD1, lacks DNA for checking. CDR3 size: 13 residues. CDR3 loop: CASSYGQGRTQYF.

CDR3 amino acids: CASSPPGTAAKNIQYF. This chain connects TRBV18 to TRBJ2-4. The CDR3 sequence is 16 residues long. The V gene's germline CDR1 is KGHSH and CDR2 LQKENI.

The chain carries TRBV7-9 and TRBJ2-1; TCRdb names TRBD2, which stays unverified in the absence of DNA. The CDR3 is 16 residues long. The germline gives CDR1 SEHNR, CDR2 FQNEAQ (reference sequence). CDR3 residues: CASSLATGTRINEQFF.

The chain joins TRBV29-1 to TRBJ2-5; TCRdb indicates TRBD1, and absent DNA this call remains unverified. From germline, CDR1 is SQVTM and CDR2 ANQGSEA. The CDR3 totals 12 residues. CDR3 loop: CSVGVPGETQYF.

This chain links TRBV6-1 with TRBJ1-5. CDR1 and CDR2 (germline): MNHNS, SASEGT. CDR3 size: 15 residues. CDR3 in amino acids: CASSDSSYSNQPQHF.

The chain is built from TRBV6-1 and TRBJ2-7. Germline loops: CDR1 MNHNS, CDR2 SASEGT. This CDR3 contains 13 residues. CDR3 loop: CASSNGPSYEQYF.

V usage is TRBV5-1 and J usage is TRBJ2-6; TCRdb calls TRBD2, which cannot be checked without DNA. Germline V gene sequence: CDR1 SGHRS, CDR2 YFSETQ. The CDR3 loop spans 18 amino acids. CDR3 in amino acids: CASSSTPGLASGANVLTF.

The genes are TRBV29-1 and TRBJ2-2; the TCRdb call, TRBD2, lacks DNA for checking. The CDR3 runs to 15 residues. Per germline, CDR1 SQVTM and CDR2 ANQGSEA. Here the CDR3 reads CSVPRREGVTGELFF.

The rearrangement links TRBV27 to TRBJ2-5; TCRdb's D call of TRBD1 is untestable without DNA. Looked up from germline, CDR1 is MNHEY and CDR2 is SMNVEV (reference sequence). The CDR3 is 17 amino acids. CDR3 sequence: CASSPPSGLKFKETQYF.

V gene TRBV5-1 combines with J gene TRBJ1-6; TCRdb's D gene call, TRBD1, goes unchecked for lack of DNA. The CDR3 is 15 amino acids. Germline CDR1 is SGHRS and CDR2 is YFSETQ. The CDR3 region is CASSLGGRNNSPLHF.

The rearrangement links TRBV6-2 or TRBV6-3 to TRBJ2-2; the TRBD2 assignment by TCRdb is unverifiable without DNA. CDR1 and CDR2 (germline): MNHEY, SVGEGT. The CDR3 runs 17 residues. CDR3 region: CASSRTLAGGNTGELFF.

The chain recombines TRBV3-1 with TRBJ2-2. Germline CDR1 and CDR2: LGHDT and YNNKEL (reference sequence). The CDR3 totals 15 residues. This chain's CDR3 is CASSQDRGLTGELFF.

The CDR3 reads CATSRDQGRTFYSNQPQHF. The genes are TRBV15 and TRBJ1-5. CDR1 is LNHNV, CDR2 YYDKDF, per germline (reference sequence). The CDR3 runs 19 residues.

This sequence joins TRBV12-3 or TRBV12-4 and TRBJ2-7; TCRdb outputs TRBD1, but without DNA this stays unchecked. This CDR3 is built from 14 residues. CDR3 amino acids: CASSPPRSRSEQYF.